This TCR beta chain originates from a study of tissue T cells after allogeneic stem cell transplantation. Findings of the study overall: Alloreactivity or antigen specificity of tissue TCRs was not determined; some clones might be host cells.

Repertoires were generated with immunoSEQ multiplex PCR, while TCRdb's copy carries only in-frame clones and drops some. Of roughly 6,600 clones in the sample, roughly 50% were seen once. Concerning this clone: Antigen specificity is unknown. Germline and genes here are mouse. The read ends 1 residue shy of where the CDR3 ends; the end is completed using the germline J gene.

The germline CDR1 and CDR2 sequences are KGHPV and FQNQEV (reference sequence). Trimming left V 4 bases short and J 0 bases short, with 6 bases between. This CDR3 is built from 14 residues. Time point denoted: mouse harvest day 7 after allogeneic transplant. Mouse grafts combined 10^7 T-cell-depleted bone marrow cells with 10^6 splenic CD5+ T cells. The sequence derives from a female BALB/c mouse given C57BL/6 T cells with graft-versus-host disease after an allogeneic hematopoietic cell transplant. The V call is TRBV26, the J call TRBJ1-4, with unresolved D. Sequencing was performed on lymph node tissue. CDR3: CASSPQISNERLFF. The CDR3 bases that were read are TGTGCCAGCAGTCCACAGATTTCCAACGAAAGATTATTT.